This T cell receptor beta chain derives from a study of naive and memory T cell subsets. Amplification of ligated cDNA took four PCR rounds with SP2 and nested alpha and beta constant primers. Via MiXCR, TCRdb re-called the 5' RACE reads, giving one row per CDR3 protein. Among about 56,000 distinct CDR3 sequences listed, about 7.1% were seen once. The library had UMIs added by 3' ligation of an oligonucleotide to TCR cDNA. This clonotype was picked up many times. This CDR3 spans 14 amino acids. V was trimmed by 6 bases and J by 0 bases, leaving 14 bases between them. Germline V gene sequence: CDR1 SQVTM, CDR2 ANQGSEA.

This clonotype was obtained from a female donor in good health. The J gene is TRBJ1-1, the V gene TRBV29-1, with D perhaps matching TRBD1 (5 bases). The DNA of the CDR3 is TGCAGCGTCACCCCCCGGGGGATGAACACTGAAGCTTTCTTT. This translates into CSVTPRGMNTEAFF.